These T cell receptor beta chains were read from a single sample in a study of T-cell reconstitution after alpha-beta-depleted transplantation in children. TCRdb redid the calling of the PCR reads with MiXCR, one entry per CDR3 protein. The table shows 300,000 to 400,000 distinct CDR3 sequences, with 10% to 15% occurring only once. Here the sequenced sample was PBMCs, taken from the stem cell graft. These receptor sequences come from a human donor who donated a stem cell graft to a child with Fanconi anemia. CDR3s leave out the opening cysteine and the closing phenylalanine or tryptophan. Not every row has a clone size; where given, it reads once, few, many or a size class.

>few|TRBV10-3|TRBJ1-5
AIGGTNQPQH
>few|TRBV25-1|TRBJ1-1
ASRRVSEAF
>.|TRBV6-6|TRBJ1-2
ASKASSNYGYT
>few|TRBV27|TRBJ2-2
ASSPGLGGVGELF
>.|TRBV29-1|TRBJ1-1
SVSVDGTEAF
>few|TRBV2|TRBJ1-3
ASSPRQFFSGNTIY
>.|TRBV5-1|TRBJ2-2
ASSPGTGSAGGELF
>many|TRBV7-2|TRBJ1-2
ASSLVGGDYGYT
>few|TRBV29-1|TRBJ2-5
SVEPGQDQETQY
>.|TRBV21-1|TRBJ1-6
ASSGGAGISPLH
>.|TRBV11-3|TRBJ2-7
ASSLSPGAYEQY
>.|TRBV5-1|TRBJ1-6
ASRITASNNSPLH
>many|TRBV6-5|TRBJ1-2
ASRPFRDSSSNYGYT
>.|TRBV12-3/TRBV12-4|TRBJ2-5
ASSLNRVQESQY
>many|TRBV28|TRBJ1-6
ASISGVPSSPLH
>many|TRBV29-1|TRBJ1-2
SVRTAYGYT
>many|TRBV10-3|TRBJ2-1
AISESAQHYNNEQF
>many|TRBV5-6|TRBJ1-2
ASSFHYGYT
>few|TRBV24-1|TRBJ2-1
ATSDLVGLQF
>many|TRBV12-3/TRBV12-4|TRBJ2-5
ASSQGQGFGTQY
>.|TRBV28|TRBJ2-1
ASSLPQGSYYNEQF
>.|TRBV6-1|TRBJ1-1
ASSPRGEMGTEAF
>.|TRBV19|TRBJ1-2
ASSHLYGYT
>few|TRBV7-2|TRBJ2-7
ASSESGGPSYEQY
>.|TRBV12-3/TRBV12-4|TRBJ2-7
ASTGAVGNYEQY
>many|TRBV5-6|TRBJ2-7
ASSLRGGSTSYEQY
>few|TRBV6-4|TRBJ2-6
ASRSKGQGYSGANVLT
>few|TRBV2|TRBJ2-2
ASSARTGGTGELF
>many|TRBV20-1|TRBJ1-1
SADRDGRAF
>.|TRBV7-8|TRBJ2-5
ASSLPREETQY
>many|TRBV5-6|TRBJ1-4
ASSLQGLEEKLF
>.|TRBV12-3/TRBV12-4|TRBJ2-1
ASSSVVNEQF
>.|TRBV7-2|TRBJ1-4
ASSLVGSNEKLF
>many|TRBV9|TRBJ2-2
ASSSETGTGELF
>few|TRBV4-3|TRBJ1-1
ASSQDEGRDFAEAF
>.|TRBV12-5|TRBJ2-5
ASGLVLGVGETQY